The 17 T cell receptor beta chains below all came from one sample that was sequenced in a study of CXCR3-negative and CXCR3-positive naive CD8 T cells. UMI-labeled TRB cDNA libraries were prepared by 5' RACE. Following a re-call of the 5' RACE reads, TCRdb has one entry per CDR3 protein and lacks DNA. The repertoire table contains some 22,000 distinct CDR3 sequences. Sequencing was carried out using naive CXCR3- CD8+ T cells from blood. Indicated subset: CD45RO-CCR7+CD27+CD95- naive CD8+ T cells lacking CXCR3 (TNR3-). All receptors derive from a human donor in good health. Some clones in this sample may be carry-over from other donors' samples.

The rearrangement links TRBV29-1 to TRBJ1-1. Germline CDR1 reads SQVTM; CDR2 reads ANQGSEA. The CDR3 spans 11 residues. CDR3 region: CSVDRGTEAFF.

The rearrangement links TRBV29-1 to TRBJ1-1. Germline V gene data show CDR1 as SQVTM and CDR2 as ANQGSEA. The CDR3 has 14 amino acids. The CDR3 protein is CSVEDFLGIPEAFF.

This chain uses TRBV7-9 with TRBJ2-3; no DNA is available, so the TRBD1 call from TCRdb remains unchecked. This CDR3 has 17 residues. Germline V gene lookup returns CDR1 SEHNR and CDR2 FQNEAQ (reference sequence). CDR3 in amino acids: CASSWNGQGKATDTQYF. Using reference TRBV7-9 and TRBJ2-3 for the parts outside the CDR3, the full variable domain is DTGVSQNPRHKITKRGQNVTFRCDPISEHNRLYWYRQTLGQGPEFLTYFQNEAQLEKSRLLSDRFSAERPKGSFSTLEIQRTEQGDSAMYLCASSWNGQGKATDTQYFGPGTRLTVL.

This chain's CDR3 is CSAWGEIYNEQFF. V and J are TRBV20-1 and TRBJ2-1; TCRdb selects TRBD1, and the lack of DNA leaves this call unchecked. The CDR3 covers 13 residues. Germline values: CDR1 DFQATT, CDR2 SNEGSKA (reference sequence).

V is TRBV2 and J is TRBJ2-7. The CDR3 extends over 14 amino acids. Per the germline V gene, CDR1 is SNHLY and CDR2 is FYNNEI. CDR3 protein: CASAHVDGSYEQYF.

This clonotype is medium-sized by frequency. The chain joins TRBV6-2 or TRBV6-3 to TRBJ1-1; the D gene TCRdb calls, TRBD1, cannot be checked with no DNA. CDR1 and CDR2 from the germline V gene are MNHEY and SVGEGT. The CDR3 consists of 16 residues. The CDR3 sequence is CASSPGQGGFDTEAFF.

The chain joins TRBV14 to TRBJ2-1. This CDR3 region has 15 residues. Germline V gene sequence: CDR1 SGHDN, CDR2 FVKESK. CDR3 in amino acids: CASSQDPSSYNEQFF.

This clonotype ranks as medium-sized in terms of frequency. The chain couples TRBV6-4 to TRBJ2-3; the D call from TCRdb, TRBD2, cannot be confirmed without DNA. Germline V gene lookup returns CDR1 MRHNA and CDR2 SNTAGT. The CDR3 runs to 16 residues. The CDR3 protein is CASSSSGTSAADTQYF.

The rearrangement joins TRBV7-9 to TRBJ2-3; without DNA, the TCRdb call of TRBD1 cannot be checked. The CDR3 extends over 15 amino acids. Germline V gene data show CDR1 as SEHNR and CDR2 as FQNEAQ (reference sequence). CDR3 residues: CASHGIRGLTDTQYF.

Judged by frequency, this clonotype is medium-sized. The J gene is TRBJ2-3, the V gene TRBV10-3. CDR1 is ENHRY, CDR2 SYGVKD, per germline. The CDR3 runs to 14 residues. The CDR3 here is CAISERTDTDTQYF.

V gene TRBV3-1 combines with J gene TRBJ2-5; TCRdb lists TRBD2, though no DNA is available to test this call. CDR3 length: 16 residues. The germline V gene has CDR1 LGHDT and CDR2 YNNKEL (reference sequence). The CDR3 loop is CASSPGLAGTQETQYF.

J is TRBJ2-7 and V is TRBV20-1; the D call from TCRdb, TRBD1, cannot be confirmed without DNA. There are 15 residues in the CDR3. Germline V CDR1 and CDR2: DFQATT, SNEGSKA (reference sequence). The CDR3 sequence: CSARDSWDRDSEQYF.

This chain joins TRBV5-8 and TRBJ2-1; TCRdb picks TRBD1, but there is no DNA to check that call. CDR1 and CDR2 from the germline V gene are SGHTS and YDEGEE. The CDR3 runs to 15 residues. CDR3 amino acids: CASIKTPSGPWEQFF.

J is TRBJ2-5 and V is TRBV4-1; the TCRdb D gene call, TRBD2, has no DNA to confirm it. Germline values: CDR1 MGHRA, CDR2 YSYEKL. The CDR3 loop spans 16 amino acids. CDR3 sequence reads: CASSQSGASLQETQYF.

The chain combines TRBV7-6 with TRBJ2-3; TCRdb's D call, TRBD2, is unchecked because there is no DNA. CDR3 size: 14 residues. Germline CDR1 is SGHVS and CDR2 is FNYEAQ. The CDR3 sequence is CASSLVRGTDTQYF.

The CDR3 region is CASSLTSNNEQFF. The V and J genes are TRBV6-5 and TRBJ2-1; there is no DNA to check the TCRdb D call of TRBD2. Germline lookup yields CDR1 MNHEY and CDR2 SVGAGI. The CDR3 is made up of 13 amino acids.

The V and J genes are TRBV20-1 and TRBJ1-1; TCRdb gives TRBD1 as the D gene, but with no DNA this cannot be confirmed. The length of the CDR3 is 13 residues. Germline loops: CDR1 DFQATT, CDR2 SNEGSKA (reference sequence). The CDR3: CSARDTGGYWAFF.